The rows below give T cell receptor beta chains drawn from one sample of a study of shared clonotypes between healthy human individuals. Only in-frame clones appear in the TCRdb table, and some are missing; sequencing was by immunoSEQ multiplex PCR. The table has roughly 2.1 million clones, approximately 94% seen once. Sample: naive CD8+ T cells from PBMCs. Source of these receptors: a man between 18 and 35 years old in good health. Some clones in this sample may be carry-over from other donors' samples. CDR3s include the opening cysteine and the closing phenylalanine or tryptophan. A D gene is named only where the DNA matches it firmly. Clone size is shown for a subset of rows, as once, few, many or a class of expanded clone.

v_call: TRBV5-5; j_call: TRBJ2-7; d_call: .; clone_size: .; cdr3_length: 15; cdr3_nt: TGTGCCAGCAGCTTTGGGCGGAGTTCAATCTACGAGCAGTACTTC; cdr3_aa: CASSFGRSSIYEQYF
v_call: TRBV27; j_call: TRBJ2-5; d_call: .; clone_size: .; cdr3_length: 12; cdr3_nt: TGTGCCAGCAGAGGCGCGCGAGAGACCCAGTACTTC; cdr3_aa: CASRGARETQYF
v_call: TRBV15; j_call: TRBJ2-3; d_call: TRBD2; clone_size: .; cdr3_length: 15; cdr3_nt: TGTGCCACCAGCAGAGTAGCGGGGGGCACAGATACGCAGTATTTT; cdr3_aa: CATSRVAGGTDTQYF
v_call: TRBV27; j_call: TRBJ2-7; d_call: TRBD2; clone_size: .; cdr3_length: 18; cdr3_nt: TGTGCCAGCAGTTTACCCCGACTAGCGGGAGATTTATCCTACGAGCAGTACTTC; cdr3_aa: CASSLPRLAGDLSYEQYF
v_call: TRBV21-1; j_call: TRBJ1-1; d_call: .; clone_size: .; cdr3_length: 16; cdr3_nt: TGTGCCAGCAGAAAGGGTAGTAAGGTGGGGAACACTGAAGCTTTCTTT; cdr3_aa: CASRKGSKVGNTEAFF
v_call: TRBV14; j_call: TRBJ2-3; d_call: TRBD2; clone_size: .; cdr3_length: 17; cdr3_nt: TGTGCCAGCAGCCAAGTAGGGCTAGCGGGGAGCACAGATACGCAGTATTTT; cdr3_aa: CASSQVGLAGSTDTQYF
v_call: TRBV11-2; j_call: TRBJ2-3; d_call: .; clone_size: .; cdr3_length: 17; cdr3_nt: TGTGCCAGCAGCTTAGTTCCACCGGGGGCTGGCACAGATACGCAGTATTTT; cdr3_aa: CASSLVPPGAGTDTQYF
v_call: TRBV28; j_call: TRBJ2-5; d_call: .; clone_size: .; cdr3_length: 15; cdr3_nt: TGTGCCAGCAGGTTGAGCCGGGTCACAAAAGAGACCCAGTACTTC; cdr3_aa: CASRLSRVTKETQYF
v_call: TRBV4-3; j_call: TRBJ1-2; d_call: .; clone_size: .; cdr3_length: 16; cdr3_nt: TGCGCCAGCAGCCAAGATACCTCTGGGTGGGGGTATGGCTACACCTTC; cdr3_aa: CASSQDTSGWGYGYTF
v_call: TRBV7-9; j_call: TRBJ2-5; d_call: .; clone_size: .; cdr3_length: 15; cdr3_nt: TGTGCCAGCAGCCCCTTACTTCCCGGACGCGAGACCCAGTACTTC; cdr3_aa: CASSPLLPGRETQYF
v_call: TRBV7-9; j_call: TRBJ1-2; d_call: TRBD1; clone_size: .; cdr3_length: 14; cdr3_nt: TGTGCCAGCAGCTTAGGAAGGGGGCTCTATGGCTACACCTTC; cdr3_aa: CASSLGRGLYGYTF
v_call: TRBV9; j_call: TRBJ2-3; d_call: .; clone_size: .; cdr3_length: 12; cdr3_nt: TGTGCCAGCAGCCCGCGTGAAGATACGCAGTATTTT; cdr3_aa: CASSPREDTQYF
v_call: TRBV6-6; j_call: TRBJ2-7; d_call: TRBD2; clone_size: .; cdr3_length: 14; cdr3_nt: TGTGCCAGCAGGGCGGGGGGGGGCCGCTACGAGCAGTACTTC; cdr3_aa: CASRAGGGRYEQYF
v_call: TRBV5-5; j_call: TRBJ1-3; d_call: .; clone_size: .; cdr3_length: 15; cdr3_nt: TGTGCCAGCAGCTTTTGGGCAGTCTCCGGAAACACCATATATTTT; cdr3_aa: CASSFWAVSGNTIYF
v_call: TRBV6-6; j_call: TRBJ1-3; d_call: .; clone_size: .; cdr3_length: 15; cdr3_nt: TGTGCCAGCAGTTACGAGGGGGATCGGAGAAACACCATATATTTT; cdr3_aa: CASSYEGDRRNTIYF
v_call: TRBV6-1; j_call: TRBJ2-7; d_call: .; clone_size: .; cdr3_length: 13; cdr3_nt: TGTGCCAGCAGTGCCCGGGGGACCTACGAGCAGTACTTC; cdr3_aa: CASSARGTYEQYF
v_call: TRBV27; j_call: TRBJ2-2; d_call: TRBD2; clone_size: .; cdr3_length: 16; cdr3_nt: TGTGCCAGCAGTCCCCGGACTAGCGGGACCACCGGGGAGCTGTTTTTT; cdr3_aa: CASSPRTSGTTGELFF
v_call: TRBV4-3; j_call: TRBJ2-7; d_call: TRBD1; clone_size: once; cdr3_length: 16; cdr3_nt: TGCGCCAGCAGCCAAGATCGGACAGGCCTCTCCTACGAGCAGTACTTC; cdr3_aa: CASSQDRTGLSYEQYF
v_call: TRBV9; j_call: TRBJ2-3; d_call: TRBD2; clone_size: .; cdr3_length: 16; cdr3_nt: TGTGCCAGCAGTGAGGCGGGAGAGATCCTCACAGATACGCAGTATTTT; cdr3_aa: CASSEAGEILTDTQYF
v_call: TRBV28; j_call: TRBJ1-4; d_call: TRBD1; clone_size: .; cdr3_length: 11; cdr3_nt: TGTGCCAGCAGTTCCTGGGGGGACAGTTTTTTT; cdr3_aa: CASSSWGDSFF
v_call: TRBV27; j_call: TRBJ2-5; d_call: .; clone_size: .; cdr3_length: 15; cdr3_nt: TGTGCCAGCAGTCTAGGAGGGGGGTGGGGGGAGACCCAGTACTTC; cdr3_aa: CASSLGGGWGETQYF
v_call: TRBV2; j_call: TRBJ1-5; d_call: .; clone_size: .; cdr3_length: 13; cdr3_nt: TGTGCCAGCAGGGGGCCTAGCAATCAGCCCCAGCATTTT; cdr3_aa: CASRGPSNQPQHF
v_call: TRBV5-8; j_call: TRBJ1-2; d_call: TRBD1; clone_size: .; cdr3_length: 17; cdr3_nt: TGTGCCAGCAGCGCAGCGGGGACAGCACCTTTTGGCTATGGCTACACCTTC; cdr3_aa: CASSAAGTAPFGYGYTF
v_call: TRBV11-2; j_call: TRBJ2-7; d_call: .; clone_size: .; cdr3_length: 13; cdr3_nt: TGTGCCAGCAGCTTAGACCCCTCCTACGAGCAGTACTTC; cdr3_aa: CASSLDPSYEQYF
v_call: TRBV7-9; j_call: TRBJ2-5; d_call: .; clone_size: once; cdr3_length: 14; cdr3_nt: TGTGCCAGCAGCTCCACTGGAGGGGGAGAGACCCAGTACTTC; cdr3_aa: CASSSTGGGETQYF
v_call: TRBV7-9; j_call: TRBJ2-7; d_call: TRBD1; clone_size: .; cdr3_length: 14; cdr3_nt: TGTGCCAGCACCCCTGGGACAGGGGGCTACGAGCAGTACTTC; cdr3_aa: CASTPGTGGYEQYF
v_call: TRBV7-2; j_call: TRBJ2-7; d_call: .; clone_size: .; cdr3_length: 14; cdr3_nt: TGTGCCAGCAGCGGGCGACGGGAGTTCAACGAGCAGTACTTC; cdr3_aa: CASSGRREFNEQYF
v_call: TRBV19; j_call: TRBJ1-2; d_call: .; clone_size: .; cdr3_length: 16; cdr3_nt: TGTGCCAGTAAGGAGGGTGGGACGGCCTCTAACTATGGCTACACCTTC; cdr3_aa: CASKEGGTASNYGYTF
v_call: TRBV27; j_call: TRBJ1-5; d_call: .; clone_size: .; cdr3_length: 14; cdr3_nt: TGTGCCAGCAGTCTCGTCTATGGCAATCAGCCCCAGCATTTT; cdr3_aa: CASSLVYGNQPQHF
v_call: TRBV29-1; j_call: TRBJ2-3; d_call: .; clone_size: .; cdr3_length: 14; cdr3_nt: TGCAGCGTTGAGGCAGGGGGGTACACAGATACGCAGTATTTT; cdr3_aa: CSVEAGGYTDTQYF
v_call: TRBV29-1; j_call: TRBJ1-1; d_call: TRBD1; clone_size: .; cdr3_length: 13; cdr3_nt: TGCAGCGTTCTGACAGGGCTCGGGGCTGAAGCTTTCTTT; cdr3_aa: CSVLTGLGAEAFF
v_call: TRBV9; j_call: TRBJ2-1; d_call: .; clone_size: .; cdr3_length: 14; cdr3_nt: TGTGCCAGCAGCCCCGGGACCAACTACAATGAGCAGTTCTTC; cdr3_aa: CASSPGTNYNEQFF
v_call: TRBV4-1; j_call: TRBJ1-4; d_call: TRBD1; clone_size: .; cdr3_length: 14; cdr3_nt: TGCGCCAGCAGCCACGCACAGGGGAATGAAAAACTGTTTTTT; cdr3_aa: CASSHAQGNEKLFF
v_call: TRBV21-1; j_call: TRBJ2-2; d_call: .; clone_size: .; cdr3_length: 10; cdr3_nt: TGTGCCAACCACACCGGGGAGCTGTTTTTT; cdr3_aa: CANHTGELFF
v_call: TRBV6-5; j_call: TRBJ2-3; d_call: .; clone_size: .; cdr3_length: 14; cdr3_nt: TGTGCCAGCAGTTACGAGGGGGGCACAGATACGCAGTATTTT; cdr3_aa: CASSYEGGTDTQYF
v_call: TRBV27; j_call: TRBJ2-3; d_call: .; clone_size: .; cdr3_length: 14; cdr3_nt: TGTGCCAGCAGCCAAGTGGCGTACACAGATACGCAGTATTTT; cdr3_aa: CASSQVAYTDTQYF
v_call: TRBV5-5; j_call: TRBJ2-7; d_call: TRBD1; clone_size: .; cdr3_length: 14; cdr3_nt: TGTGCCAGCAGCCAGGGACAGGGGATCAACGAGCAGTACTTC; cdr3_aa: CASSQGQGINEQYF
v_call: TRBV27; j_call: TRBJ1-1; d_call: TRBD1; clone_size: .; cdr3_length: 17; cdr3_nt: TGTGCCAGCAGTTTAACGGCACCAAATAAGGGGGCCACTGAAGCTTTCTTT; cdr3_aa: CASSLTAPNKGATEAFF
v_call: TRBV28; j_call: TRBJ2-2; d_call: .; clone_size: .; cdr3_length: 13; cdr3_nt: TGTGCCAGCAGTTTCCAATACACCGGGGAGCTGTTTTTT; cdr3_aa: CASSFQYTGELFF
v_call: TRBV7-9; j_call: TRBJ2-1; d_call: .; clone_size: once; cdr3_length: 13; cdr3_nt: TGTGCCAGTGGGGACTCCGTTTACAATGAGCAGTTCTTC; cdr3_aa: CASGDSVYNEQFF
v_call: TRBV27; j_call: TRBJ2-1; d_call: TRBD2; clone_size: .; cdr3_length: 16; cdr3_nt: TGTGCCAGCAGTTTATCAAGCGGGAGACCGAACAATGAGCAGTTCTTC; cdr3_aa: CASSLSSGRPNNEQFF
v_call: TRBV19; j_call: TRBJ1-5; d_call: .; clone_size: .; cdr3_length: 15; cdr3_nt: TGTGCCAGTAGTATTGGGAGTTATAGCAATCAGCCCCAGCATTTT; cdr3_aa: CASSIGSYSNQPQHF